The entry that follows covers one TCR beta chain sequence. Its antigen is not identified. In making TCR cDNA, 5'RACE template switching added a universal primer site and UMIs to it. Using its own MiXCR run on the 5' RACE reads, TCRdb lists one record per CDR3 protein. The table records under 600,000 distinct CDR3 sequences, around a fifth of them present only once. The sample originates from a study of T cells after yellow fever vaccination. About the research overall: The SMART-Seq v4 Ultra Low Input method served to prepare the low-cell-number fractions. Whole-study findings and limits: Reappearance after the booster was observed for most primary-vaccination clones (about 96% CD4, around 90% CD8).

Trimming stripped 5 bases from V and 2 bases from J, with 24 bases between. CDR1 is SGHVS, CDR2 FNYEAQ, per germline. CDR3 size: 18 residues. The material was PBMCs, obtained 20 to 25 days after the first yellow fever vaccination. This chain uses TRBV7-6 with TRBJ2-5; D possibly matches TRBD1 or TRBD2 (6 bases each). The sequence came from a man in his late teens or twenties who received the YFV17D yellow fever vaccine. The CDR3 sequence: CASSPPSQGRRGQETQYF. In DNA form, the CDR3 reads TGTGCCAGCAGCCCCCCTTCACAGGGTCGGAGGGGACAAGAGACCCAGTACTTC.